The 28 T cell receptor beta chains listed next were all sequenced from one sample in a study of blood T cell repertoires in COVID-19. Libraries were prepared by immunoSEQ multiplex PCR; TCRdb keeps only in-frame clonotypes and omits some of them. The sample has some 150,000 clones, 70% to 85% seen once. The sample was PBMCs or T cells enriched from blood (not recorded which). The receptors here all came from a man in his forties or fifties who had recovered from COVID-19.

The J gene is TRBJ1-6, the V gene TRBV28, with TRBD1 matching over 7 bases. The trim removed 8 bases at V and 5 bases at J, leaving 15 bases unmatched. Germline V gene lookup returns CDR1 MDHEN and CDR2 SYDVKM. CDR3 size: 17 residues. For the CDR3, the DNA is TGTGCCAGCCGCGGCGATAGGGGGCGCGGGGATAATTCACCCCTCCACTTT. Translated: CASRGDRGRGDNSPLHF.

The chain uses TRBV27 and TRBJ2-1, with 8 bases fitting TRBD1. CDR1 MNHEY and CDR2 SMNVEV come from the germline V gene (reference sequence). The junction had 8 bases not matched to a gene; V was cut back by 5 bases and J by 5 bases. This CDR3 has 15 amino acids. CDR3 coding DNA: TGTGCCAGCAGTGTGGACAGGGTGAAGGACAATGAGCAGTTCTTC. It is translated as CASSVDRVKDNEQFF.

The chain recombines TRBV9 with TRBJ2-7; the D is unclear. CDR1 is SGDLS, CDR2 YYNGEE, per germline. V was pared by 0 bases and J by 2 bases, with 12 bases between. This CDR3 spans 15 amino acids. The CDR3 DNA reads as TGTGCCAGCAGCGTAGCGTCAGAAAGTCCCTACGAGCAGTACTTC. Its protein is CASSVASESPYEQYF.

The rearrangement joins TRBV5-1 to TRBJ2-3, with TRBD1 matching over 7 bases. This CDR3 comprises 15 residues. J gave up 2 bases and V 1 base, and 4 bases lay outside the gene matches. The germline V gene has CDR1 SGHRS and CDR2 YFSETQ. The CDR3 here is CASSLQGEYTDTQYF. The CDR3 DNA is TGCGCCAGCAGCTTGCAGGGGGAGTACACAGATACGCAGTATTTT.

This chain joins TRBV7-2 and TRBJ1-1, with TRBD1 matching over 7 bases. The CDR3 extends over 16 amino acids. J was trimmed by 5 bases and V by 5 bases; bases with no gene match: 14. Germline V gene lookup returns CDR1 SGHTA and CDR2 FQGNSA. The CDR3 protein is CASSPRTLTGETEAFF. CDR3 nucleotide sequence: TGTGCCAGCAGCCCTCGGACCTTAACAGGGGAAACTGAAGCTTTCTTT.

The genes are TRBV11-1 and TRBJ2-2; TRBD1 is a possible D gene (6 bases). Looked up from germline, CDR1 is SGHAT and CDR2 is FQDESV (reference sequence). The CDR3 sequence is 14 residues long. The V gene lost 1 base and the J gene lost 6 bases, with 9 bases spanning the gap. The CDR3: CASSLDRVAGELFF. The CDR3 nucleotides are TGTGCCAGCAGCTTAGACAGGGTTGCCGGGGAGCTGTTTTTT.

The chain employs TRBV29-1 and TRBJ2-3; 9 bases map to TRBD1. V was clipped by 5 bases and J by 0 bases; unmatched bases: 3. Looked up from germline, CDR1 is SQVTM and CDR2 is ANQGSEA. CDR3 length: 14 residues. The CDR3 is CSVQQGASTDTQYF. The CDR3 DNA follows: TGCAGCGTTCAACAGGGGGCTAGCACAGATACGCAGTATTTT.

The chain is built from TRBV6-6 and TRBJ2-7; TRBD1 might be the D (5 bases). V was shortened by 6 bases and J by 3 bases, with 9 bases between the two germline ends. In germline, CDR1 is MNHNY, CDR2 SVGAGI (reference sequence). This CDR3 spans 12 amino acids. The CDR3 region is CASRQDRYEQYF. Written as DNA, the CDR3 is TGTGCCAGCAGACAGGATCGCTACGAGCAGTACTTC.

The chain links TRBV5-4 to TRBJ1-2, with TRBD1 matching over 8 bases. Trimming removed 3 bases from V and 5 bases from J; junction bases left unmatched: 15. Looked up from germline, CDR1 is SGHNT and CDR2 is YYREEE (reference sequence). The CDR3 covers 17 residues. The CDR3 is CASSSNLLGQGGYGYTF. The DNA of the CDR3 is TGTGCCAGCAGCTCAAACCTACTAGGACAGGGAGGATATGGCTACACCTTC.

About this clone itself: Other nucleotide sequences from this sample produce the same CDR3. The chain recombines TRBV7-2 with TRBJ2-5; D ambiguous. Germline lookup yields CDR1 SGHTA and CDR2 FQGNSA. The CDR3 is 11 residues long. Trimming shortened V by 5 bases and J by 2 bases, and 3 bases separated the two germline ends. CDR3 sequence (DNA): TGTGCCAGCAGCCCTCAAGAGACCCAGTACTTC. Translating it yields CASSPQETQYF.

This clone was seen once. The chain uses TRBV7-9 and TRBJ1-5; maybe TRBD1 (6 bases). The CDR3 totals 18 residues. In germline, CDR1 is SEHNR, CDR2 FQNEAQ (reference sequence). V was pared by 2 bases and J by 0 bases, with 17 bases between. Written as DNA, the CDR3 is TGTGCCAGCAGCTTAAAAGGCGGCAAACAGGGTAGCAATCAGCCCCAGCATTTT. Translating gives CASSLKGGKQGSNQPQHF. Drawing the rest from reference TRBV7-9 and TRBJ1-5, the complete variable domain is DTGVSQNPRHKITKRGQNVTFRCDPISEHNRLYWYRQTLGQGPEFLTYFQNEAQLEKSRLLSDRFSAERPKGSFSTLEIQRTEQGDSAMYLCASSLKGGKQGSNQPQHFGDGTRLSIL.

The gene calls are TRBV11-2 and TRBJ2-5, with 8 bases lining up with TRBD2. The CDR3 consists of 14 residues. The junction had 15 bases not matched to a gene; V was cut back by 5 bases and J by 13 bases. CDR1 is SGHAT, CDR2 FQNNGV, per germline. CDR3 residues: CASSPRGGLNTRYF. CDR3 DNA sequence: TGTGCCAGCAGCCCACGGGGGGGACTCAACACACGGTACTTC.

This clone was seen more than once but under ten times. V usage is TRBV7-2 and J usage is TRBJ1-4; 8 bases fit TRBD1. V lost 5 bases to trimming and J lost 2 bases; unmatched junction nucleotides: 4. CDR1 is SGHTA and CDR2 is FQGNSA in the germline V gene. The CDR3 spans 15 residues. CDR3 protein: CASSLDRGTNEKLFF. The CDR3 nucleotides read TGTGCCAGCAGCCTCGACAGGGGCACTAATGAAAAACTGTTTTTT.

The gene calls are TRBV7-2 and TRBJ2-6, with unresolved D. This CDR3 comprises 15 residues. V was pared by 1 base and J by 5 bases, with 9 bases between. Germline V gene sequence: CDR1 SGHTA, CDR2 FQGNSA. For the CDR3, the DNA is TGTGCCAGCAGCTTAGACGGGTTGTGGGCCAACGTCCTGACTTTC. Translated: CASSLDGLWANVLTF.

This clone is a singleton in its sample. The chain has TRBV5-5 and TRBJ2-1; a possible D gene is TRBD2 (5 bases). The CDR3 is 12 residues long. The germline V and J ends were trimmed by 0 bases and 10 bases, with 8 bases remaining between them. Germline-derived CDR1 and CDR2 are SGHKS and YYEKEE (reference sequence). The CDR3 nucleotides are TGTGCCAGCAGCTTGGGAGGGAAGGAGCAGTTCTTC. Translation gives CASSLGGKEQFF.

The DNA of the CDR3 is TGTGCCAGCAGTCCCCCGGGGCAGGGGGGCACCTTC. Amino acids: CASSPPGQGGTF. The chain employs TRBV28 and TRBJ1-2; TRBD1 matches 7 bases. The CDR3 loop spans 12 amino acids. Trimming cost V 5 bases and J 13 bases; bases outside gene matches: 10. Germline CDR1 reads MDHEN; CDR2 reads SYDVKM.

The chain recombines TRBV11-2 with TRBJ1-1; unclear D gene. Germline V CDR1 and CDR2: SGHAT, FQNNGV. The germline V and J ends were trimmed by 1 base and 1 base, with 4 bases remaining between them. This CDR3 comprises 13 residues. In DNA, the CDR3 is TGTGCCAGCAGCTTAGCGGGGAACACTGAAGCTTTCTTT. Translation gives CASSLAGNTEAFF.

The chain employs TRBV27 and TRBJ1-2; 9 bases agree with TRBD1. CDR3 length: 15 amino acids. Germline trimming cut 0 bases from V and 7 bases from J; bases unmatched to any gene: 6. The germline CDR1 and CDR2 sequences are MNHEY and SMNVEV (reference sequence). The chain's CDR3 is CASSLSRTGDFGYTF. In DNA, the CDR3 is TGTGCCAGCAGTTTATCTCGGACAGGGGACTTTGGCTACACCTTC.

This clone was seen only a few times. The CDR3 sequence is CASRGLASTDTQYF. CDR3 nucleotide sequence: TGTGCCAGCAGAGGACTCGCTAGCACAGATACGCAGTATTTT. V gene TRBV6-1 combines with J gene TRBJ2-3; weak D call: TRBD2 (5 bases). Germline V gene data show CDR1 as MNHNS and CDR2 as SASEGT. The CDR3 has 14 amino acids. The ends were cut back, 6 bases at V and 0 bases at J, with 10 bases in the middle.

This clone has a single count. The chain combines TRBV3-1 (or the pseudogene TRBV3-2) with TRBJ1-5; TRBD1 aligns across 10 bases. Germline V lookup: CDR1 LGHDT, CDR2 YNNKEL (reference sequence). This CDR3 is 15 amino acids long. J lost 2 bases, V lost 4 bases, and 2 bases had no gene match. The CDR3 loop is CASSLGQGGNQPQHF. The CDR3 DNA follows: TGTGCCAGCAGCCTCGGACAGGGGGGCAATCAGCCCCAGCATTTT.

This sequence joins TRBV6-5 and TRBJ1-3, with a possible D match to TRBD1 (5 bases). V gave up 4 bases and J gave up 0 bases, with 10 bases separating them. The germline V gene encodes CDR1 MNHEY and CDR2 SVGAGI. The CDR3 is 15 residues long. DNA of the CDR3: TGTGCCAGCAGTTTAACAGGAGACTCTGGAAACACCATATATTTT. Amino acids: CASSLTGDSGNTIYF.

J is TRBJ1-1 and V is TRBV12-5; 8 bases align to TRBD1. Germline values: CDR1 LGHNT, CDR2 FRNRAP. V shed 6 bases and J 1 base; nucleotides not matched to a gene: 7. There are 15 residues in the CDR3. The CDR3 DNA reads TGTGCTAGTGGCATCTCAGGGGGCTGGAACACTGAAGCTTTCTTT. It encodes CASGISGGWNTEAFF.

The rearrangement links TRBV2 to TRBJ1-6; TRBD1 matches 8 bases. With V trimmed by 6 bases and J by 14 bases, 6 bases remained unmatched. CDR1 and CDR2 (germline): SNHLY, FYNNEI. This CDR3 region has 12 residues. The CDR3 DNA follows: TGTGCCAGCAGCGGACAGGGCCGCACCCTCCACTTT. Amino acids: CASSGQGRTLHF.

The rearrangement links TRBV30 to TRBJ1-5, with 7 bases lining up with TRBD1. The length of the CDR3 is 15 residues. V lost 2 bases, J lost 1 base, and 5 bases stayed unmatched. Germline CDR1 GTSNPN, CDR2 SVGIG (reference sequence). The chain's CDR3 is CAWSPTGASNQPQHF. The CDR3 DNA is TGTGCCTGGAGTCCAACAGGGGCAAGCAATCAGCCCCAGCATTTT.

The rearrangement uses TRBV6-6 and TRBJ1-2, with TRBD1 as a possible D gene (6 bases). Germline-derived CDR1 and CDR2 are MNHNY and SVGAGI (reference sequence). The CDR3 consists of 18 residues. Trimming took 5 bases from V and 2 from J, leaving 24 bases between them. The CDR3 spells CASSRLYDSWTENYGYTF. The CDR3 nucleotides are TGTGCCAGCAGTCGCCTCTATGACAGCTGGACAGAAAACTATGGCTACACCTTC.

CDR3 bases: TGTGCCAGCAGCAAGTCCCGGGACAGGGATTATAATTCACCCCTCCACTTT. This codes for CASSKSRDRDYNSPLHF. J is TRBJ1-6 and V is TRBV21-1; the D call in the table, TRBD1, was not verified against the DNA. TRBV21-1 is shown as a pseudogene. This CDR3 contains 17 residues.

This chain links TRBV5-4 with TRBJ2-4; D is possibly TRBD1 (5 bases). Germline V gene lookup returns CDR1 SGHNT and CDR2 YYREEE (reference sequence). CDR3 size: 13 residues. V lost 1 base to trimming and J lost 6 bases, with 8 bases between them. The CDR3 region is CASSLSGLNIQYF. CDR3 bases: TGTGCCAGCAGCTTGTCAGGGTTAAACATTCAGTACTTC.

J is TRBJ1-5 and V is TRBV6-6; D gene ambiguous. The germline V gene has CDR1 MNHNY and CDR2 SVGAGI (reference sequence). V shed 4 bases and J shed 0 bases, with 10 bases lying between them. This CDR3 region has 15 residues. Written as DNA, the CDR3 is TGTGCCAGCAGTTTCGAAGGGAGTAGCAATCAGCCCCAGCATTTT. Translation: CASSFEGSSNQPQHF.